These 27 T cell receptor beta chains were sequenced from one sample in a study of control samples from healthy donors and cancer patients. Libraries were prepared by immunoSEQ multiplex PCR; TCRdb keeps only in-frame clonotypes and omits some of them. This table has some 130,000 clones, over 80% appearing once. The specimen was blood. Receptors originate from a woman in her forties or fifties in good health.

V gene TRBV5-1 combines with J gene TRBJ2-7, with unresolved D. The CDR3 is 15 residues long. Trimming took 0 bases from V and 4 from J, leaving 14 bases between them. The germline gives CDR1 SGHRS, CDR2 YFSETQ. CDR3 amino acids: CASSLVAPATYEQYF. The CDR3 DNA reads as TGCGCCAGCAGCTTGGTTGCACCGGCAACGTACGAGCAGTACTTC.

V is TRBV19 and J is TRBJ1-1; 7 nucleotides align to TRBD1. This CDR3 is 16 amino acids long. Germline CDR1 and CDR2: LNHDA and SQIVND (reference sequence). Trimming at V came to 7 bases and at J to 4 bases, leaving 15 bases not matched to a gene. The CDR3 sequence: CASTPRASRGGTEAFF. The DNA for the CDR3 is TGTGCCAGTACTCCCAGGGCTTCCAGGGGGGGCACTGAAGCTTTCTTT. Full variable domain (rest looked up from reference TRBV19 and TRBJ1-1): DGGITQSPKYLFRKEGQNVTLSCEQNLNHDAMYWYRQDPGQGLRLIYYSQIVNDFQKGDIAEGYSVSREKKESFPLTVTSAQKNPTAFYLCASTPRASRGGTEAFFGQGTRLTVV.

Comments on this clone: At one boundary the junction diverges from the germline segment, which might be a read error. This chain joins TRBV27 and TRBJ1-6; unclear D gene. Germline-derived CDR1 and CDR2 are MNHEY and SMNVEV (reference sequence). The CDR3 loop spans 14 amino acids. The CDR3 loop is CASGLSSYNSPLHF. Here the CDR3 DNA reads TGTGCCAGCGGTTTGAGCTCCTATAATTCACCCCTCCACTTT.

The chain recombines TRBV7-9 with TRBJ2-7; 10 positions agree with TRBD1. The CDR3 totals 16 residues. In germline, CDR1 is SEHNR, CDR2 FQNEAQ (reference sequence). Losses at the gene ends were 6 bases for V and 7 bases for J; bases not matched to a gene: 15. The CDR3 coding sequence is TGTGCCAGCAGTTTCGCCGACAGGGGGCCGTACCAGGAGCAGTACTTC. Its protein product is CASSFADRGPYQEQYF.

A single count supports this clone. The rearrangement uses TRBV5-1 and TRBJ1-1; D uncertain. V dropped 4 bases and J dropped 4 bases, with 14 bases sitting between them. The CDR3 spans 14 residues. Germline V lookup: CDR1 SGHRS, CDR2 YFSETQ. The CDR3, as DNA: TGCGCCAGCAGCCCGGGCCCCCCACTCACTGAAGCTTTCTTT. It codes for CASSPGPPLTEAFF.

This clone has a single count. The rearrangement links TRBV25-1 to TRBJ1-5; tentatively, D is TRBD1 (6 bases). This CDR3 is built from 15 residues. Trimming cost V 1 base and J 2 bases, with 9 bases left between them. Germline V gene lookup returns CDR1 MGHDK and CDR2 SYGVNS. The CDR3 sequence: CASSESGAGNQPQHF. The DNA of the CDR3 is TGTGCCAGCAGTGAATCAGGGGCAGGCAATCAGCCCCAGCATTTT.

This chain joins TRBV28 and TRBJ2-7; tentatively, D is TRBD2 (5 bases). Germline-derived CDR1 and CDR2 are MDHEN and SYDVKM. CDR3 length: 15 amino acids. The V end was cut by 6 bases, the J end by 3 bases, with 18 bases between. The CDR3 reads CASRPLDRELYEQYF. For the CDR3, the DNA is TGTGCCAGCAGACCGCTTGATCGGGAACTCTACGAGCAGTACTTC.

The chain employs TRBV6-2 or TRBV6-3 and TRBJ2-3; no firm D call. The CDR3 runs 11 residues. The V end lost 6 bases, the J end lost 3 bases, and 4 bases lay between the germline ends. The germline gives CDR1 MNHEY, CDR2 SVGEGT. CDR3 amino acids: CASSTTDTQYF. The CDR3 DNA follows: TGTGCCAGCAGCACGACAGATACGCAGTATTTT.

The chain carries TRBV28 and TRBJ2-3; 7 nucleotides match TRBD2. Trimming cost V 4 bases and J 0 bases; bases outside gene matches: 7. The V gene's germline CDR1 is MDHEN and CDR2 SYDVKM. The CDR3 runs to 16 residues. CDR3 in DNA: TGTGCCAGCAGTTCCCCAGAAGCGGGGAGCACAGATACGCAGTATTTT. The encoded protein is CASSSPEAGSTDTQYF.

With respect to this clone: This CDR3 is also generated by other DNA sequences in the sample. CDR3 sequence: CASSRDRDYGYTF. Here the CDR3 DNA reads TGTGCCAGTAGTCGGGACAGGGACTATGGCTACACCTTC. This sequence joins TRBV19 and TRBJ1-2; 9 bases match TRBD1. The V gene's germline CDR1 is LNHDA and CDR2 SQIVND (reference sequence). V lost 5 bases and J lost 3; bases outside the gene matches: 1. The CDR3 has 13 amino acids. Full variable domain (rest looked up from reference TRBV19 and TRBJ1-2): DGGITQSPKYLFRKEGQNVTLSCEQNLNHDAMYWYRQDPGQGLRLIYYSQIVNDFQKGDIAEGYSVSREKKESFPLTVTSAQKNPTAFYLCASSRDRDYGYTFGSGTRLTVV.

The V call is TRBV19, the J call TRBJ1-5; perhaps TRBD1 as D (6 bases). The CDR3 totals 15 residues. CDR1 is LNHDA and CDR2 is SQIVND in the germline V gene (reference sequence). V was clipped by 7 bases and J by 7 bases, with 20 bases between them. The CDR3 bases are TGTGCCAGTACCCCAGGACAGCCAGGATTGCAGCCCCAGCATTTT. Translation: CASTPGQPGLQPQHF.

The J gene is TRBJ1-1, the V gene TRBV5-1, with no clear D. The V and J ends lost 0 bases and 3 bases respectively, with 0 bases between them. Germline-derived CDR1 and CDR2 are SGHRS and YFSETQ. This CDR3 contains 11 residues. This CDR3 reads CASSLDTEAFF. CDR3 bases: TGCGCCAGCAGCTTGGACACTGAAGCTTTCTTT.

The chain links TRBV27 to TRBJ2-3; no clear D gene. Germline values: CDR1 MNHEY, CDR2 SMNVEV (reference sequence). This CDR3 spans 14 amino acids. Deletions cut 7 bases from V and 0 bases from J, with 11 bases between. CDR3: CASKLISSTDTQYF. The CDR3 nucleotides are TGTGCCAGCAAGCTGATCTCTAGCACAGATACGCAGTATTTT.

This clone has just one count. V usage is TRBV6-6 and J usage is TRBJ1-4, with D unresolved. Per the germline V gene, CDR1 is MNHNY and CDR2 is SVGAGI (reference sequence). V dropped 4 bases and J dropped 2 bases, with 8 bases sitting between them. The CDR3 spans 14 residues. The DNA of the CDR3 is TGTGCCAGCAGTTCAGGCGCGACTAATGAAAAACTGTTTTTT. This encodes CASSSGATNEKLFF.

V and J are TRBV2 and TRBJ1-6, with D possibly being TRBD1 (5 bases). Germline V CDR1 and CDR2: SNHLY, FYNNEI. CDR3 length: 14 residues. V lost 7 bases to trimming and J lost 9 bases, with 16 bases between them. The CDR3 loop is CASTLGTARSPLHF. For the CDR3, the DNA is TGTGCCAGCACTCTAGGGACCGCCCGTTCACCCCTCCACTTT.

The chain carries TRBV6-1 and TRBJ1-5; D is uncertain. From germline, CDR1 is MNHNS and CDR2 SASEGT. The CDR3 contains 13 residues. V dropped 1 base and J dropped 6 bases, with 7 bases sitting between them. CDR3 nucleotide sequence: TGTGCCAGCAGTGAAGTTGAACGTCAGCCCCAGCATTTT. Its translation is CASSEVERQPQHF.

This clone has a single count. The rearrangement uses TRBV9 and TRBJ2-3; D ambiguous. CDR3 length: 12 residues. Germline CDR1 and CDR2: SGDLS and YYNGEE. Trimming took off 4 bases at V and 5 bases at J, with 8 bases between the two ends. The CDR3 DNA reads TGTGCCAGCAGCCCATATCTAGATACGCAGTATTTT. The encoded protein is CASSPYLDTQYF.

The rearrangement uses TRBV5-4 and TRBJ2-1; D might be TRBD2 (5 bases). CDR3 length: 15 amino acids. The V gene lost 4 bases and the J gene lost 9 bases, with 20 bases spanning the gap. The germline V gene encodes CDR1 SGHNT and CDR2 YYREEE (reference sequence). Here the CDR3 DNA reads TGTGCCAGCAGCCGCGATAACCCAAGCGGCGGTGAGCAGTTCTTC. Amino acids: CASSRDNPSGGEQFF. Using reference TRBV5-4 and TRBJ2-1 for the parts outside the CDR3, the full variable domain is ETGVTQSPTHLIKTRGQQVTLRCSSQSGHNTVSWYQQALGQGPQFIFQYYREEENGRGNFPPRFSGLQFPNYSSELNVNALELDDSALYLCASSRDNPSGGEQFFGPGTRLTVL.

This chain connects TRBV27 to TRBJ1-1; 8 nucleotides match TRBD1. Trimming took 5 bases from V and 9 from J; bases not matched to a gene: 5. This CDR3 spans 12 amino acids. CDR1 and CDR2 (germline): MNHEY, SMNVEV (reference sequence). The CDR3 region has the DNA TGTGCCAGCAGTCCTGGACAGGGAAAAGCTTTCTTT. Translating gives CASSPGQGKAFF.

The chain is built from TRBV10-2 and TRBJ2-7; 13 bases are a match to TRBD2. J lost 3 bases, V lost 6 bases, and 8 bases had no gene match. This CDR3 spans 16 amino acids. The germline CDR1 and CDR2 sequences are WSHSY and SAAADI. CDR3 residues: CASRMHTSGGVYEQYF. CDR3 coding DNA: TGCGCCAGCAGGATGCATACTAGCGGGGGGGTCTACGAGCAGTACTTC.

The gene calls are TRBV2 and TRBJ1-2, with 9 positions matching TRBD1. CDR1 and CDR2 from the germline V gene are SNHLY and FYNNEI. The CDR3 runs 14 residues. V lost 8 bases, J lost 7 bases, and 11 bases stayed unmatched. CDR3 nucleotides: TGTGCCAGCCTCATACAGGGGGCGCAGAGTGGCTACACCTTC. Protein: CASLIQGAQSGYTF.

The chain joins TRBV19 to TRBJ1-2; TRBD1 aligns across 7 bases. Trimming removed 5 bases from V and 5 bases from J; junction bases left unmatched: 5. The germline V gene has CDR1 LNHDA and CDR2 SQIVND (reference sequence). The CDR3 runs 13 residues. The CDR3 sequence: CASSVRDRYGYTF. Here the CDR3 DNA reads TGTGCCAGTAGTGTCCGGGACAGATATGGCTACACCTTC.

The V call is TRBV3-1 (or the pseudogene TRBV3-2), the J call TRBJ1-3; D call uncertain. The V gene lost 6 bases and the J gene lost 0 bases, with 12 bases spanning the gap. Per germline, CDR1 LGHDT and CDR2 YNNKEL (reference sequence). There are 15 residues in the CDR3. Here the CDR3 reads CASRLQTGSGNTIYF. The CDR3 coding sequence is TGTGCCAGCAGGCTTCAGACGGGCTCTGGAAACACCATATATTTT.

This sequence joins TRBV30 and TRBJ2-1; D perhaps matches TRBD1 (6 bases). The CDR3 runs 13 residues. V was cut by 2 bases and J by 8 bases, with 13 bases left in between. Germline-derived CDR1 and CDR2 are GTSNPN and SVGIG (reference sequence). CDR3 in DNA: TGTGCCTGGAGTACGAACAGGGTTGATGAGCAGTTCTTC. This codes for CAWSTNRVDEQFF.

V and J are TRBV28 and TRBJ1-5; no firm D call. The CDR3 totals 15 residues. The germline gives CDR1 MDHEN, CDR2 SYDVKM. V gave up 7 bases and J gave up 2 bases, with 15 bases separating them. CDR3 sequence reads: CASTSRQARNQPQHF. In nucleotides, the CDR3 is TGTGCCAGCACCTCCCGGCAGGCCCGCAATCAGCCCCAGCATTTT. The full variable domain, with the rest looked up from reference TRBV28 and TRBJ1-5, is DVKVTQSSRYLVKRTGEKVFLECVQDMDHENMFWYRQDPGLGLRLIYFSYDVKMKEKGDIPEGYSVSREKKERFSLILESASTNQTSMYLCASTSRQARNQPQHFGDGTRLSIL.

In its sample, this clone was seen once. The CDR3 reads CASSQSAGASYEQYF. CDR3 DNA sequence: TGTGCCAGCAGCCAATCAGCCGGGGCGAGCTACGAGCAGTACTTC. The rearrangement joins TRBV4-2 to TRBJ2-7; D assignment may be TRBD1 or TRBD2 (5 bases each). The CDR3 extends over 15 amino acids. CDR1 LGHNA and CDR2 YNFKEQ come from the germline V gene. V was cut by 2 bases and J by 3 bases, with 14 bases left in between.

The genes are TRBV7-8 and TRBJ1-2; D not certain. The CDR3 spans 14 residues. With 5 bases removed from V and 6 bases from J, the gap between germline ends came to 16 bases. Looked up from germline, CDR1 is SGHVS and CDR2 is FQNEAQ. The CDR3 DNA follows: TGTGCCAGCAGCCGGGCCGGGCGCCGGGATGGCTACACCTTC. Protein: CASSRAGRRDGYTF.